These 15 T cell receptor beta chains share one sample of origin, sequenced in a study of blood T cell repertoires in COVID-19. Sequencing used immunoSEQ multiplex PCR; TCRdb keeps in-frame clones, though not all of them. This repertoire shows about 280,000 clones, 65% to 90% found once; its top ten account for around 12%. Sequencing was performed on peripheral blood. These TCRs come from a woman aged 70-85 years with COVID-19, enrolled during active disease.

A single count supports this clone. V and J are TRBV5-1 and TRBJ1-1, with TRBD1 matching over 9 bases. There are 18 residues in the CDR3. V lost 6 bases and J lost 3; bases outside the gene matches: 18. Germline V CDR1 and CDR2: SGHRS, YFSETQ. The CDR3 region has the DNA TGCGCCAGCACCTTCAATGGCTTTACAGGGGGCGCGGACACTGAAGCTTTCTTT. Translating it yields CASTFNGFTGGADTEAFF.

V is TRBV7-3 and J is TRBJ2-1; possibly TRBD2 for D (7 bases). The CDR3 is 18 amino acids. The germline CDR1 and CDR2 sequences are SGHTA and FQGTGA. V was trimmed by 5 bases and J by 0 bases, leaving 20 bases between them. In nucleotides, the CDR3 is TGTGCCAGCAGCCTAATGGGGGGGCCCCCCAGCTCCTACAATGAGCAGTTCTTC. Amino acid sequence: CASSLMGGPPSSYNEQFF.

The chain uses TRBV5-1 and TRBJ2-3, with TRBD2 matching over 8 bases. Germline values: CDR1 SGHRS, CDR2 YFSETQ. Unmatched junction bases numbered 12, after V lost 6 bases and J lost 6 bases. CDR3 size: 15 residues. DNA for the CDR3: TGCGCCAGCAAGCTCCTCCCGGGGGGGCGTGATACGCAGTATTTT. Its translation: CASKLLPGGRDTQYF. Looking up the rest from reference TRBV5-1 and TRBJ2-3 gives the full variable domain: KAGVTQTPRYLIKTRGQQVTLSCSPISGHRSVSWYQQTPGQGLQFLFEYFSETQRNKGNFPGRFSGRQFSNSRSEMNVSTLELGDSALYLCASKLLPGGRDTQYFGPGTRLTVL.

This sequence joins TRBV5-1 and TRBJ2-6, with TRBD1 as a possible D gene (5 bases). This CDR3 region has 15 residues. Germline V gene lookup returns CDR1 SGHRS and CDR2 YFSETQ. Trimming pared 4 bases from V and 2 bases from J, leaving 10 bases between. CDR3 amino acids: CASSPSRAGANVLTF. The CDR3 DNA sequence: TGCGCCAGCAGCCCCTCCAGGGCTGGGGCCAACGTCCTGACTTTC.

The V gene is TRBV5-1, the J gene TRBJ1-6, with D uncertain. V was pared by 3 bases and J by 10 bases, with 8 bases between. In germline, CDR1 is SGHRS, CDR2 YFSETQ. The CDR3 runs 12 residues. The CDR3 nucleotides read TGCGCCAGCAGCTACTCATCCTCACCCCTCCACTTT. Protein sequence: CASSYSSSPLHF.

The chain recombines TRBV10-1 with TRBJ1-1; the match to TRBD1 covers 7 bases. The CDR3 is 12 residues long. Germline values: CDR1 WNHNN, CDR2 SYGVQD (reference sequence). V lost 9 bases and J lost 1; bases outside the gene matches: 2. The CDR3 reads CASRTGNTEAFF. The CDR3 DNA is TGCGCCAGTCGGACAGGGAACACTGAAGCTTTCTTT.

CDR3: CASSLAWGETYEQYF. Written as DNA, the CDR3 is TGTGCCAGCAGCTTAGCATGGGGGGAGACCTACGAGCAGTACTTC. The V gene is TRBV7-2, the J gene TRBJ2-7; D is perhaps TRBD2 (6 bases). Germline V gives CDR1 SGHTA, CDR2 FQGNSA. With 0 bases removed from V and 2 bases from J, the gap between germline ends came to 11 bases. The CDR3 extends over 15 amino acids.

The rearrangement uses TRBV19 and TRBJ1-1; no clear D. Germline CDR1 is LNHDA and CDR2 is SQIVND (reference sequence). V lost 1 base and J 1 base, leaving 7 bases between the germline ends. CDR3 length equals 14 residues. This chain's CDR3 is CASSIARGNTEAFF. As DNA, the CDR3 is TGTGCCAGTAGTATAGCTCGGGGGAACACTGAAGCTTTCTTT.

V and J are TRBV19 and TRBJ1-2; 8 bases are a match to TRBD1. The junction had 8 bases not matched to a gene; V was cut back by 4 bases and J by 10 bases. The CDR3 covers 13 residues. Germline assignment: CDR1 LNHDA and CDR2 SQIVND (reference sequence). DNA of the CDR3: TGTGCCAGTAGTAGGGGACAGGTCCAGTTCTACACCTTC. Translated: CASSRGQVQFYTF.

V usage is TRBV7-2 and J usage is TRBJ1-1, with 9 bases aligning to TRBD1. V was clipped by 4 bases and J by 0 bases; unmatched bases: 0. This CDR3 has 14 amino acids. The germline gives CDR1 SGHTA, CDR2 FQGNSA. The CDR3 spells CASSWTGVNTEAFF. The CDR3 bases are TGTGCCAGCAGCTGGACAGGGGTGAACACTGAAGCTTTCTTT.

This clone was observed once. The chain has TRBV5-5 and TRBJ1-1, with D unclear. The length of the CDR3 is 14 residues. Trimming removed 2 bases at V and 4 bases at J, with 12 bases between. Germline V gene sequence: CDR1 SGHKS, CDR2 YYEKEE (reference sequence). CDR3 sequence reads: CASSLYGTGTEAFF. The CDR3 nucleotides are TGTGCCAGCAGCTTATACGGAACGGGCACTGAAGCTTTCTTT.

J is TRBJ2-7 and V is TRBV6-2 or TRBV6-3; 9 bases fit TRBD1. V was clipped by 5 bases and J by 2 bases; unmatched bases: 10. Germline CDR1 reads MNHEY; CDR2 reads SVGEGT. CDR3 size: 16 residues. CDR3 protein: CASSPMTGGGTYEQYF. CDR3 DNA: TGTGCCAGCAGTCCAATGACAGGGGGAGGGACCTACGAGCAGTACTTC.

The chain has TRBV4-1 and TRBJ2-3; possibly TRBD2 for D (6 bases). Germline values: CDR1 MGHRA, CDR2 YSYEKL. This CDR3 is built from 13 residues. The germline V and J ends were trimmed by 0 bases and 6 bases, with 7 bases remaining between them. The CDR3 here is CASSQDREDTQYF. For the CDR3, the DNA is TGCGCCAGCAGCCAAGACCGGGAGGATACGCAGTATTTT.

In nucleotides, the CDR3 is TGTGCCAGCAGCAAAGGTGGGAGAAGGAGAACCCGCTCTGGAAACACCATATATTTT. As protein: CASSKGGRRRTRSGNTIYF. This chain uses TRBV21-1 with TRBJ1-3. TRBV21-1 is recorded as a pseudogene. The CDR3 runs to 19 residues.

The CDR3 DNA reads as TGTGCCAGCAGGACAGGAAACACCGGGGAGCTGTTTTTT. Its protein is CASRTGNTGELFF. V gene TRBV2 combines with J gene TRBJ2-2, with D perhaps matching TRBD1 (6 bases). Germline V gene lookup returns CDR1 SNHLY and CDR2 FYNNEI. V lost 6 bases and J 2 bases, leaving 7 bases between the germline ends. The CDR3 totals 13 residues.